These T cell receptor beta chains were read from a single sample in a study of blood T cell repertoires in COVID-19. The method was immunoSEQ multiplex PCR; TCRdb's version includes in-frame clones alone and lacks a portion of them. The sample has 130,000 to 150,000 clones; around 90% are singletons. Sequenced: peripheral blood. The receptors shown here come from a woman aged 45-60 years with acute or convalescent COVID-19. Each CDR3 is given with its conserved first and last residue. Fields, in order: J gene, V gene, D gene, clone size, CDR3 DNA, CDR3 protein. D genes are given only for firm matches. Clone size, where shown, is once, few, many, or a class for clones that have expanded.

TRBJ2-4 TRBV7-2 TRBD1 - TGTGCCAGCAGCTTTTGGGACAGGGAATCTTACATTCAGTACTTC CASSFWDRESYIQYF
TRBJ2-7 TRBV27 - once TGTGCCAGCAGTTCCGCCTACGAGCAGTACTTC CASSSAYEQYF
TRBJ1-6 TRBV5-4 - - TGTGCCAGCAGCTTGTTTACGGGGGGAAATTCACCCCTCCACTTT CASSLFTGGNSPLHF
TRBJ1-1 TRBV5-1 TRBD1 - TGCGCCAGCAGCCGGTCGGGGACAGGGGGCGCCTCTAAATTAAACACTGAAGCTTTCTTT CASSRSGTGGASKLNTEAFF
TRBJ2-2 TRBV19 - - TGTGCCAGTAGTATAGAGGAGGGGGCGAGGGTCGGGGAGCTGTTTTTT CASSIEEGARVGELFF
TRBJ1-4 TRBV9 - - TGTGCCAGCAGCGTGGAATCCGGAGGGGGGGATGAAAAACTGTTTTTT CASSVESGGGDEKLFF
TRBJ1-1 TRBV5-6 TRBD1 - TGTGCCAGCAGCGCCGGACAGGGAGCGACTGAAGCTTTCTTT CASSAGQGATEAFF
TRBJ1-2 TRBV5-1 - - TGCGCCAGCAGCTTGGAGGGGAAGTATGGCTACACCTTC CASSLEGKYGYTF
TRBJ2-1 TRBV27 - - TGTGCCAGCAGTTTCATTATCTCGGATGAGCAGTTCTTC CASSFIISDEQFF
TRBJ1-2 TRBV19 - - TGTGCCAGTAGTACCGTCTCAGCTACAGGCGGCTATGGCTACACCTTC CASSTVSATGGYGYTF
TRBJ2-1 TRBV19 TRBD2 - TGTGCCAGTAGTGTCGAGCGGGAGCATAATGAGCAGTTCTTC CASSVEREHNEQFF
TRBJ2-1 TRBV5-1 TRBD1 once TGCGCCAGCAGCTTGGAGGGGGCGAGAGCCTACAATGAGCAGTTCTTC CASSLEGARAYNEQFF
TRBJ1-4 TRBV19 TRBD1 - TGTGCCAGTAGTCGCGACAGGGTGAATAATGAAAAACTGTTTTTT CASSRDRVNNEKLFF
TRBJ1-3 TRBV15 - - TGTGCCACCAGCAGGACAGATCTGACCCCGAGAAACACCATATATTTT CATSRTDLTPRNTIYF
TRBJ2-4 TRBV9 - - TGTGCCAGTTCTTTACAGGGCTACTTAGACATTCAGTACTTC CASSLQGYLDIQYF
TRBJ1-2 TRBV18 TRBD1 - TGTGCCAGCTCACCACCCGGGACAGGGGCCGGTGGCTACACCTTC CASSPPGTGAGGYTF
TRBJ2-3 TRBV2 - - TGTGCCAGCAAATTAGGCGGCGGCACAGATACGCAGTATTTT CASKLGGGTDTQYF
TRBJ2-3 TRBV7-6 - - TGTGCCAGCAGCTTAGTCAGTTCTTACACAGATACGCAGTATTTT CASSLVSSYTDTQYF
TRBJ1-3 TRBV7-3 TRBD1 - TGTGCCAGCAGCTGGGGACAGGCGGAAAACTCTGGAAACACCATATATTTT CASSWGQAENSGNTIYF
TRBJ2-5 TRBV4-1 TRBD1 - TGCGCCAGCAGCCAAGATGTACAGGGGTTTGGAGAGACCCAGTACTTC CASSQDVQGFGETQYF
TRBJ1-2 TRBV5-1 TRBD1 few TGCGCCAGCAGCTTGGGGACAGGGTTCAACTATGGCTACACCTTC CASSLGTGFNYGYTF
TRBJ1-1 TRBV19 TRBD1 - TGTGCCAGTAGTATCGGACAGGGGCGGTCGGCTTTCTTT CASSIGQGRSAFF
TRBJ1-1 TRBV7-6 - - TGTGCCAGCAGCTTGGGGCCTACGAACGAAGCTTTCTTT CASSLGPTNEAFF
TRBJ2-3 TRBV19 TRBD1 - TGTGCCAGTAGATCAGGGGGAGATACGCAGTATTTT CASRSGGDTQYF
TRBJ2-7 TRBV4-1 TRBD2 - TGCGCCAGCAGCCCGGGACTAGCGGGTACCTACGAGCAGTACTTC CASSPGLAGTYEQYF
TRBJ1-2 TRBV12-3/TRBV12-4 - - TGTGCCAGCAGTCCTGACAGTAACTATGGCTACACCTTC CASSPDSNYGYTF
TRBJ1-1 TRBV6-6 TRBD1 - TGTGCCAGCAGTCCTCGACAGGGGAGGACTGAAGCTTTCTTT CASSPRQGRTEAFF
TRBJ1-2 TRBV9 - - TGTGCCAGCAGCGTAACCCCCATCGGGATGGTGGATGGCTACACCTTC CASSVTPIGMVDGYTF
TRBJ2-5 TRBV9 - - TGTGCCAGCAGCGAGTCCGTTCGGCTCAGGGAGACCCAGTACTTC CASSESVRLRETQYF
TRBJ2-1 TRBV7-3 TRBD2 - TGTGCCAGCAGGGCTAGCGGGAGGAACAATGAGCAGTTCTTC CASRASGRNNEQFF
TRBJ1-5 TRBV7-9 TRBD1 - TGTGCCAGCAGAGACGGGACAGGCCAGGGGCCCCAGCATTTT CASRDGTGQGPQHF
TRBJ1-1 TRBV3-1/TRBV3-2 - once TGTGCCAGCAGCCCAGGGGTGGCCACTGAAGCTTTCTTT CASSPGVATEAFF
TRBJ1-2 TRBV5-1 TRBD1 - TGCGCCAGCAGTTCTACAGGGGGCAATGGCTACACCTTC CASSSTGGNGYTF
TRBJ2-4 TRBV5-1 - - TGCGCCAGCAGGATCGAAGTGGACAGAAACATTCAGTACTTC CASRIEVDRNIQYF
TRBJ1-1 TRBV19 TRBD1 - TGTGCCAGTAGTATAAGGGGGCGAGGTACTGAAGCTTTCTTT CASSIRGRGTEAFF
TRBJ1-1 TRBV14 TRBD1 - TGTGCCAGCAGCCAAGGACAGGGCCCATCCCGTGAAGCTTTCTTT CASSQGQGPSREAFF
TRBJ1-6 TRBV2 TRBD1 - TGTGCCAGCAGCAGGGACAGCCGTAGGTCACCCCTCCACTTT CASSRDSRRSPLHF
TRBJ2-1 TRBV7-3 - - TGTGCCAGCAGCTTAAGGGCCGCGGGTGAGCAGTTCTTC CASSLRAAGEQFF
TRBJ2-7 TRBV2 TRBD1 - TGTGCCAGCAGAGAGGGTTGGGGACAGGAAACCTACGAGCAGTACTTC CASREGWGQETYEQYF
TRBJ2-1 TRBV27 TRBD2 once TGTGCCAGCGCAGGACTAGCGGGAGCCAATGAGCAGTTCTTC CASAGLAGANEQFF
TRBJ2-2 TRBV12-3/TRBV12-4 - - TGTGCCAGCAGTAGGGGAACCGGGGAGCTGTTTTTT CASSRGTGELFF
TRBJ1-3 TRBV3-1/TRBV3-2 TRBD1 - TGTGCCAGCAGCCTGACGGACAGGGGCTCTGGAAACACCATATATTTT CASSLTDRGSGNTIYF
TRBJ1-5 TRBV2 - - TGTGCCAGCAGCTCGACAGTCCGCGGGGGCAATCAGCCCCAGCATTTT CASSSTVRGGNQPQHF
TRBJ2-2 TRBV28 TRBD1 - TGTGCCAGCAGGCAAGCAGGGGGCTTCACCGGGGAGCTGTTTTTT CASRQAGGFTGELFF
TRBJ2-1 TRBV9 TRBD2 - TGTGCCAGCAGCCTAGCAGCTAGCGGGGGAGAAGAGCAGTTCTTC CASSLAASGGEEQFF
TRBJ1-2 TRBV29-1 TRBD1 - TGCAGCGTGCGAGGGGGCGCCGTGGGAGGCTACACCTTC CSVRGGAVGGYTF
TRBJ2-1 TRBV25-1 TRBD2 - TGTGCCAGCAGTCAACTAGCGGGAGTTTACAATGAGCAGTTCTTC CASSQLAGVYNEQFF
TRBJ2-7 TRBV9 - many TGTGCCAGCAGCCCCCTCTCGGGAGCGAGCTCCTACGAGCAGTACTTC CASSPLSGASSYEQYF
TRBJ2-3 TRBV5-1 - - TGCGCCAGCAGCTTGCAGGGTAGCACAGATACGCAGTATTTT CASSLQGSTDTQYF
TRBJ1-2 TRBV2 - once TGTGCCAGCGGGGCCGCAGGGCTGGGTGGCTACACCTTC CASGAAGLGGYTF
TRBJ2-1 TRBV7-6 - - TGTGCCAGCAGCTTAATGCCGGGAACCTACAATGAGCAGTTCTTC CASSLMPGTYNEQFF
TRBJ2-7 TRBV27 TRBD2 - TGTGCCAGCAGTCCCCCGTGGGCTAGCGGGAGAAGCTCCTACGAGCAGTACTTC CASSPPWASGRSSYEQYF
TRBJ1-2 TRBV18 TRBD1 - TGTGCCAGCTCACCACCGACACAGGGGGCTGTTAACTATGGCTACACCTTC CASSPPTQGAVNYGYTF
TRBJ1-6 TRBV7-2 - - TGTGCCAGCAGCTTATCAGGATCACCCCTCCACTTT CASSLSGSPLHF
TRBJ2-7 TRBV11-3 - - TGTGCCAGCAGCTTAATGAAACCCCACAGGTCCCTCGAGCAGTACTTC CASSLMKPHRSLEQYF